The 26 T cell receptor beta chains below all came from one sample that was sequenced in a study of cytotoxic CD8 clonotypes in ibrutinib-treated CLL. Method: immunoSEQ multiplex PCR; TCRdb's copy keeps in-frame clones and lacks some. Here the sample spans roughly 24,000 clones, around four fifths being singletons. The source material was PBMCs, sampled before ibrutinib treatment. The origin of the receptors is a human donor with chronic lymphocytic leukemia.

CDR3 loop: CASSGDSNYGYTF. The CDR3 DNA reads TGTGCCAGCAGTGGGGACAGTAACTATGGCTACACCTTC. The rearrangement uses TRBV2 and TRBJ1-2, with TRBD1 matching 7 bases. This CDR3 spans 13 amino acids. The germline CDR1 and CDR2 sequences are SNHLY and FYNNEI. Trimming took 4 bases from V and 1 from J; bases not matched to a gene: 0.

This clone has just a few counts. V usage is TRBV6-5 and J usage is TRBJ1-1; possible D gene TRBD1, 6 bases. Trimming took off 8 bases at V and 1 base at J, with 14 bases between the two ends. The CDR3 runs to 14 residues. Germline V gene data show CDR1 as MNHEY and CDR2 as SVGAGI. The CDR3 nucleotides read TGTGCCAGCTCTTTGGACAGCTGGAACACTGAAGCTTTCTTT. It codes for CASSLDSWNTEAFF.

The chain combines TRBV18 with TRBJ2-7; D is perhaps TRBD2 (5 bases). The V and J ends lost 3 bases and 3 bases respectively, with 12 bases between them. CDR3 length: 14 amino acids. Germline V gene data show CDR1 as KGHSH and CDR2 as LQKENI. In DNA, the CDR3 is TGTGCCAGCTCACCGGGAAGCGGTAACTACGAGCAGTACTTC. Its translation: CASSPGSGNYEQYF.

Only one count was recorded for this clone. The J gene is TRBJ2-5, the V gene TRBV6-5, with D maybe TRBD2 (6 bases). Trimming left V 5 bases short and J 5 bases short, with 12 bases between. Looked up from germline, CDR1 is MNHEY and CDR2 is SVGAGI. The CDR3 covers 13 residues. DNA for the CDR3: TGTGCCAGCAGTGGCAGCGGAGGGGAGACCCAGTACTTC. Translating gives CASSGSGGETQYF.

This rearrangement joins TRBV4-3 to TRBJ1-6, with 7 bases aligning to TRBD1. Germline CDR1 and CDR2: LGHNA and YSLEER. The length of the CDR3 is 17 residues. V was clipped by 0 bases and J by 6 bases; unmatched bases: 8. CDR3 sequence (DNA): TGCGCCAGCAGCCAAGACCTAAAGGACAGGATTAATTCACCCCTCCACTTT. It is translated as CASSQDLKDRINSPLHF.

The rearrangement uses TRBV6-5 and TRBJ1-1; D is uncertain. V was trimmed by 2 bases and J by 2 bases, leaving 12 bases between them. This CDR3 comprises 15 residues. Per the germline V gene, CDR1 is MNHEY and CDR2 is SVGAGI. CDR3: CASSYNRADNTEAFF. The CDR3 DNA is TGTGCCAGCAGTTACAATCGGGCGGACAACACTGAAGCTTTCTTT.

The chain carries TRBV7-6 and TRBJ2-7; tentative D call: TRBD2 (6 bases). Germline loops: CDR1 SGHVS, CDR2 FNYEAQ. Trimming took off 4 bases at V and 1 base at J, with 11 bases between the two ends. CDR3 length equals 14 residues. The CDR3 reads CASSYSGTSYEQYF. CDR3 DNA: TGTGCCAGCAGCTACTCCGGGACTTCCTACGAGCAGTACTTC.

This clone has just a few counts. The chain couples TRBV28 to TRBJ1-5; no clear D. The ends were cut back, 2 bases at V and 0 bases at J, with 17 bases in the middle. The germline CDR1 and CDR2 sequences are MDHEN and SYDVKM. The CDR3 contains 18 residues. Written as DNA, the CDR3 is TGTGCCAGCAGTTTAACGGGCGGTATTGAGTATAGCAATCAGCCCCAGCATTTT. It codes for CASSLTGGIEYSNQPQHF.

The chain uses TRBV10-1 and TRBJ1-1; D is perhaps TRBD1 (5 bases). V lost 8 bases, J lost 7 bases, and 14 bases lay in between. The CDR3 spans 12 residues. From germline, CDR1 is WNHNN and CDR2 SYGVQD (reference sequence). As DNA, the CDR3 is TGCGCCAGCTCTCCCGGGACCATTGAAGCTTTCTTT. Translating gives CASSPGTIEAFF.

The V gene is TRBV28, the J gene TRBJ1-3; 7 bases fit TRBD1. The CDR3 loop spans 16 amino acids. V gave up 6 bases and J gave up 0 bases; unmatched junction bases: 8. Germline values: CDR1 MDHEN, CDR2 SYDVKM. The CDR3 reads CASRSQGGLSGNTIYF. For the CDR3, the DNA is TGTGCCAGCAGGTCCCAGGGGGGGCTCTCTGGAAACACCATATATTTT.

The rearrangement joins TRBV15 to TRBJ2-1; 7 nucleotides agree with TRBD2. From germline, CDR1 is LNHNV and CDR2 YYDKDF (reference sequence). The CDR3 runs to 13 residues. The V and J ends lost 9 bases and 4 bases, in that order; junction bases with no gene match: 6. The CDR3 here is CATGPSGYNEQFF. The CDR3, as DNA: TGTGCCACGGGTCCTAGCGGTTACAATGAGCAGTTCTTC. Looking up the rest from reference TRBV15 and TRBJ2-1 gives the full variable domain: DAMVIQNPRYQVTQFGKPVTLSCSQTLNHNVMYWYQQKSSQAPKLLFHYYDKDFNNEADTPDNFQSRRPNTSFCFLDIRSPGLGDTAMYLCATGPSGYNEQFFGPGTRLTVL.

This clone was recorded once. The chain uses TRBV29-1 and TRBJ2-1; the D is unclear. With 6 bases removed from V and 8 bases from J, the gap between germline ends came to 14 bases. Germline CDR1 is SQVTM and CDR2 is ANQGSEA. This CDR3 region has 12 residues. CDR3 residues: CSVVYVSDEQFF. In nucleotides, the CDR3 is TGCAGCGTCGTTTACGTTTCCGATGAGCAGTTCTTC.

As for this clone: Within the sample, other DNA sequences also encode this same CDR3. CDR3 in amino acids: CASSLVGTGESGANVLTF. The CDR3 DNA sequence: TGTGCCAGCAGCTTGGTGGGGACAGGGGAAAGTGGGGCCAACGTCCTGACTTTC. The V call is TRBV5-5, the J call TRBJ2-6; 10 bases are a match to TRBD1. Germline V gene data show CDR1 as SGHKS and CDR2 as YYEKEE (reference sequence). V was clipped by 0 bases and J by 3 bases; unmatched bases: 6. This CDR3 contains 18 residues.

This rearrangement joins TRBV28 to TRBJ2-7; D might be TRBD2 (6 bases). Germline V gene data show CDR1 as MDHEN and CDR2 as SYDVKM. V gave up 10 bases and J gave up 5 bases, with 21 bases separating them. This CDR3 comprises 14 residues. The DNA for the CDR3 is TGTGCCACTTCAAGGTATGGGGGGAAGAACGAGCAGTACTTC. It codes for CATSRYGGKNEQYF.

The chain combines TRBV5-6 with TRBJ1-2; 9 positions agree with TRBD1. V was clipped by 2 bases and J by 0 bases; unmatched bases: 5. The CDR3 totals 16 residues. From germline, CDR1 is SGHDT and CDR2 YYEEEE. CDR3 amino acids: CASSFDRGNPNYGYTF. CDR3 sequence (DNA): TGTGCCAGCAGCTTCGACAGGGGGAATCCTAACTATGGCTACACCTTC.

V is TRBV27 and J is TRBJ2-3; 10 bases align to TRBD2. The junction had 4 bases not matched to a gene; V was cut back by 4 bases and J by 3 bases. The CDR3 is 15 residues long. CDR1 is MNHEY, CDR2 SMNVEV, per germline (reference sequence). The CDR3 DNA sequence: TGTGCCAGCAGTTATACTAGCGGGATTACAGATACGCAGTATTTT. This gives the protein CASSYTSGITDTQYF.

The gene calls are TRBV19 and TRBJ2-7; possibly TRBD1 for D (7 bases). The CDR3 is 14 amino acids. Germline CDR1 and CDR2: LNHDA and SQIVND (reference sequence). Trimming removed 1 base from V and 4 bases from J, with 11 bases in between. The CDR3 reads CASSIGRGTYEQYF. The CDR3 DNA is TGTGCCAGTAGTATAGGCAGGGGGACTTACGAGCAGTACTTC.

This clone was seen just once. The genes are TRBV2 and TRBJ2-5; 9 bases fit TRBD2. The length of the CDR3 is 14 residues. Germline CDR1 reads SNHLY; CDR2 reads FYNNEI. V was clipped by 5 bases and J by 5 bases; unmatched bases: 6. CDR3 in amino acids: CASSPSGAWETQYF. As DNA, the CDR3 is TGTGCCAGCAGTCCTAGCGGGGCTTGGGAGACCCAGTACTTC.

The V and J genes are TRBV29-1 and TRBJ2-6; the D gene is possibly TRBD1 (5 bases). V was pared by 4 bases and J by 3 bases, with 13 bases between. Per the germline V gene, CDR1 is SQVTM and CDR2 is ANQGSEA. The CDR3 spans 15 residues. The DNA for the CDR3 is TGCAGCGTTGCCAAAGAAGGGGTTGGGGCCAACGTCCTGACTTTC. It is translated as CSVAKEGVGANVLTF.

The chain carries TRBV21-1 and TRBJ2-7. TRBV21-1 constitutes a pseudogene. The CDR3 covers 11 residues. CDR3 bases: TGTGCCAGCAGCAAAGTAACCGAGCAGTACTTC. Its protein is CASSKVTEQYF.

The chain carries TRBV28 and TRBJ2-1; D perhaps matches TRBD1 (5 bases). This CDR3 contains 17 residues. The V gene lost 6 bases and the J gene lost 5 bases, with 23 bases spanning the gap. Germline lookup yields CDR1 MDHEN and CDR2 SYDVKM. CDR3 bases: TGTGCCAGCAGCTACTACTTTCAGGGTACGTCCAACAATGAGCAGTTCTTC. Its translation: CASSYYFQGTSNNEQFF. The whole variable domain, remainder taken from reference TRBV28 and TRBJ2-1, is DVKVTQSSRYLVKRTGEKVFLECVQDMDHENMFWYRQDPGLGLRLIYFSYDVKMKEKGDIPEGYSVSREKKERFSLILESASTNQTSMYLCASSYYFQGTSNNEQFFGPGTRLTVL.

This clone was counted a few times. This CDR3 is CASSLNGQGNTGELFF. In nucleotides, the CDR3 is TGCGCCAGCAGCCTGAACGGACAGGGAAACACCGGGGAGCTGTTTTTT. This chain uses TRBV5-1 with TRBJ2-2, with 8 bases lining up with TRBD1. The CDR3 runs 16 residues. Germline V CDR1 and CDR2: SGHRS, YFSETQ. Trimming removed 4 bases from V and 2 bases from J; junction bases left unmatched: 7.

This clone was counted between two and nine times. This chain joins TRBV28 and TRBJ2-7; D unresolved. The germline CDR1 and CDR2 sequences are MDHEN and SYDVKM. The V end was cut by 6 bases, the J end by 0 bases, with 15 bases between. The CDR3 loop spans 15 amino acids. CDR3 coding DNA: TGTGCCAGCAGCCTACAGCCCCCGAGCTCCTACGAGCAGTACTTC. It yields the protein CASSLQPPSSYEQYF.

The chain links TRBV28 to TRBJ2-5; D unresolved. The CDR3 runs to 17 residues. Trimming took 1 base from V and 2 from J, leaving 17 bases between them. Germline assignment: CDR1 MDHEN and CDR2 SYDVKM. CDR3 nucleotides: TGTGCCAGCAGTTTATACCAGATACCAAGCGTTCAAGAGACCCAGTACTTC. It codes for CASSLYQIPSVQETQYF.

The chain recombines TRBV28 with TRBJ2-2; TRBD1 agrees at 11 bases. Germline V lookup: CDR1 MDHEN, CDR2 SYDVKM. The J segment lost 5 bases and the V segment lost 5 bases, leaving 4 bases of the junction unmatched. This CDR3 contains 15 residues. The CDR3 loop reads CASSPGTGGTGELFF. In DNA, the CDR3 is TGTGCCAGCAGTCCTGGGACAGGGGGGACCGGGGAGCTGTTTTTT.

The V gene is TRBV30, the J gene TRBJ1-4, with D possibly being TRBD1 (5 bases). Germline lookup yields CDR1 GTSNPN and CDR2 SVGIG (reference sequence). The length of the CDR3 is 14 residues. The ends were cut back, 2 bases at V and 8 bases at J, with 15 bases in the middle. The CDR3 DNA reads as TGTGCCTGGAGTAGGTCAGGGAAAAAGGAAAAACTGTTTTTT. Its translation is CAWSRSGKKEKLFF.